This T cell receptor (beta chain) stems from a study of post-analysis software for immune sequencing data. This CDR3 is 14 amino acids long. Germline CDR1 SQVTM, CDR2 ANQGSEA. Trimming cost V 7 bases and J 4 bases, with 17 bases left between them. The library was made from cDNA and included unique molecular identifiers. TCRdb called the PCR reads again in MiXCR, with one record for every CDR3 protein. This table has 150,000 to 200,000 distinct CDR3 sequences, approximately 31% appearing once. In regard to this clonotype: Its antigen is unknown. One base away lies a much larger clone, so this may be a sequencing read error.

Study results and caveats: Multiple sclerosis was associated with a significant reduction in normalized Chao1 diversity relative to controls. Higher frequency in patients than in controls was seen for about five TRBV segments, with TRBV5-6, TRBV5-1 and TRBV20-1 among them.

The TCR was taken from a girl aged 10 to 17 with multiple sclerosis. The sequenced material came from blood. The chain recombines TRBV29-1 with TRBJ2-1; D might be TRBD2 (6 bases). The DNA of the CDR3 is TGCAGCGCGCCGGGGGACGGGGTTTACAATGAGCAGTTCTTC. Protein: CSAPGDGVYNEQFF.